This TCR beta chain was retrieved from a study of read filtering for tumor transcriptome and immune sequencing. From approximately 430 ng of RNA, a library with molecular barcoded alpha/delta and beta/gamma adaptors was made. TCRdb ran MiXCR on the reads and lists one entry per CDR3 protein. The data contain about 39,000 distinct CDR3 sequences, around 15% of them seen just once; the ten biggest clones take up approximately 7%. This clonotype showed up many times. This CDR3 has 13 residues. V was clipped by 5 bases and J by 4 bases; unmatched bases: 3. The V call is TRBV12-3 or TRBV12-4, the J call TRBJ2-3; 7 positions match TRBD1. The sequence was collected from a donor aged 40 or over with multiple myeloma. Sequenced: a population of CD138-negative cells sorted from bone marrow. CDR3 DNA sequence: TGTGCCAGCAGTCTGGACAGGTCAGATACGCAGTATTTT. This gives the protein CASSLDRSDTQYF.